These 8 T cell receptor beta chains originate from one sample sequenced in a study of T cells in tuberculosis. Some clones are missing from TCRdb's copy, which holds only in-frame ones; the method was immunoSEQ multiplex PCR. The sample contains about 49,000 clones, more than 90% of which appear only once. Time point of the sample: new active TB diagnosis, blood taken before or within 7 days of starting treatment. This specimen was PBMCs, taken at tuberculosis diagnosis. These receptors came from an adult with tuberculosis.

V usage is TRBV30 and J usage is TRBJ2-7; TRBD2 aligns across 7 bases. CDR1 and CDR2 (germline): GTSNPN, SVGIG (reference sequence). J gave up 3 bases and V 5 bases, and 13 bases lay outside the gene matches. This CDR3 spans 15 amino acids. CDR3 residues: CAWANQRDPFYEQYF. Written as DNA, the CDR3 is TGTGCCTGGGCCAACCAGCGGGACCCGTTCTACGAGCAGTACTTC.

This rearrangement joins TRBV2 to TRBJ2-7; TRBD2 aligns across 14 bases. Germline assignment: CDR1 SNHLY and CDR2 FYNNEI. This CDR3 comprises 19 residues. V shed 3 bases and J 3 bases; nucleotides not matched to a gene: 13. This CDR3 is CASSERMGLAGVKGYEQYF. The CDR3 nucleotides read TGTGCCAGCAGTGAGCGGATGGGACTAGCGGGAGTAAAGGGCTACGAGCAGTACTTC. Filled out from reference TRBV2 and TRBJ2-7, the complete variable domain reads EPEVTQTPSHQVTQMGQEVILRCVPISNHLYFYWYRQILGQKVEFLVSFYNNEISEKSEIFDDQFSVERPDGSNFTLKIRSTKLEDSAMYFCASSERMGLAGVKGYEQYFGPGTRLTVT.

The rearrangement links TRBV30 to TRBJ1-1; D is possibly TRBD1 (5 bases). The CDR3 contains 13 residues. V dropped 1 base and J dropped 3 bases, with 9 bases sitting between them. From germline, CDR1 is GTSNPN and CDR2 SVGIG (reference sequence). The CDR3 coding sequence is TGTGCCTGGAGTGACGCGGGGGACACTGAAGCTTTCTTT. The encoded protein is CAWSDAGDTEAFF. Supplemented by reference TRBV30 and TRBJ1-1, the full variable domain reads SQTIHQWPATLVQPVGSPLSLECTVEGTSNPNLYWYRQAAGRGLQLLFYSVGIGQISSEVPQNLSASRPQDRQFILSSKKLLLSDSGFYLCAWSDAGDTEAFFGQGTRLTVV.

The V and J genes are TRBV6-1 and TRBJ1-3; D gene unclear. Trimming stripped 5 bases from V and 0 bases from J, with 8 bases between. The CDR3 consists of 14 residues. Germline assignment: CDR1 MNHNS and CDR2 SASEGT. CDR3 sequence reads: CASSTGSSGNTIYF. The CDR3 DNA sequence: TGTGCCAGCAGTACCGGGTCCTCTGGAAACACCATATATTTT.

The chain employs TRBV30 and TRBJ2-7, with D possibly matching TRBD1 (6 bases). V gave up 0 bases and J gave up 1 base, with 13 bases separating them. The CDR3 spans 15 residues. Per the germline V gene, CDR1 is GTSNPN and CDR2 is SVGIG (reference sequence). In DNA form, the CDR3 reads TGTGCCTGGAGTGTCGGGCAGGGGTTTTCCTACGAGCAGTACTTC. This encodes CAWSVGQGFSYEQYF.

The chain is built from TRBV7-2 and TRBJ2-1, with TRBD2 identical over 7 bases. Germline CDR1 and CDR2: SGHTA and FQGNSA. The CDR3 length is 16 residues. V dropped 2 bases and J dropped 4; count of bases not matched to a gene: 8. CDR3 coding DNA: TGTGCCAGCAGCTTATCGACGGGAGGTTCGTACAATGAGCAGTTCTTC. Amino acids: CASSLSTGGSYNEQFF.

The J gene is TRBJ1-5, the V gene TRBV7-2; 7 bases line up with TRBD1. After removal of 4 bases from V and 3 bases from J, the junction contained 6 bases not matched to a gene. Per germline, CDR1 SGHTA and CDR2 FQGNSA. The CDR3 is made up of 15 amino acids. The CDR3 reads CASSSGQNPNQPQHF. DNA of the CDR3: TGTGCCAGCAGCTCGGGACAGAATCCCAATCAGCCCCAGCATTTT.

The rearrangement uses TRBV30 and TRBJ2-2, with a tentative D call TRBD2 (6 bases). Germline CDR1 reads GTSNPN; CDR2 reads SVGIG (reference sequence). The V and J ends lost 1 base and 1 base respectively, with 10 bases between them. The CDR3 runs 15 residues. CDR3 DNA: TGTGCCTGGAGTGCGATAGCGGAGAACACCGGGGAGCTGTTTTTT. This translates into CAWSAIAENTGELFF.